The 22 T cell receptor beta chains reported below all come from one sample, sequenced in a study of T cell repertoires in cytomegalovirus infection. Each CDR3 protein is one row after TCRdb ran MiXCR on the reads. The data hold around 180,000 distinct CDR3 sequences, with roughly 20% observed a single time. Sample: PBMCs. These receptors all come from a human donor in good health (CMV status not recorded). Some clones in this sample may be carry-over from other donors' samples.

The J gene is TRBJ1-1, the V gene TRBV12-3 or TRBV12-4; D is undetermined. The CDR3 contains 11 residues. Trimming removed 7 bases at V and 11 bases at J, with 14 bases between. The CDR3 spells CASTSVIGAFF. The CDR3, as DNA: TGTGCCAGCACCTCGGTTATAGGGGCTTTCTTT.

This clonotype has more than one count but fewer than ten. V usage is TRBV4-1 and J usage is TRBJ2-7, with TRBD2 identical over 11 bases. Germline V gives CDR1 MGHRA, CDR2 YSYEKL. The CDR3 is 15 amino acids. J was trimmed by 2 bases and V by 0 bases; bases with no gene match: 0. The CDR3 spells CASSQELAGAYEQYF. Written as DNA, the CDR3 is TGCGCCAGCAGCCAAGAACTAGCGGGGGCCTACGAGCAGTACTTC.

The chain is built from TRBV29-1 and TRBJ2-3, with D perhaps TRBD1 (6 bases). V dropped 8 bases and J dropped 2 bases, with 20 bases sitting between them. The length of the CDR3 is 15 residues. Germline loops: CDR1 SQVTM, CDR2 ANQGSEA. Here the CDR3 DNA reads TGCAGCCTGAGGGGCGACAGGCAAGCCACAGATACGCAGTATTTT. Residues: CSLRGDRQATDTQYF.

V is TRBV18 and J is TRBJ1-1; D remains unclear. CDR1 and CDR2 from the germline V gene are KGHSH and LQKENI. This CDR3 region has 15 residues. V shed 2 bases and J shed 1 base, with 11 bases lying between them. CDR3: CASSPMVVANTEAFF. CDR3 DNA: TGTGCCAGCTCACCAATGGTAGTCGCGAACACTGAAGCTTTCTTT.

This chain uses TRBV6-2 or TRBV6-3 with TRBJ2-7; TRBD1 might be the D (6 bases). CDR1 and CDR2 from the germline V gene are MNHEY and SVGEGT. Trimming left V 0 bases short and J 2 bases short, with 17 bases between. This CDR3 has 17 amino acids. The CDR3 spells CASSYSPIDRITYEQYF. DNA of the CDR3: TGTGCCAGCAGTTACTCTCCCATCGACAGGATTACCTACGAGCAGTACTTC.

V and J are TRBV28 and TRBJ1-2; possible D gene TRBD1, 5 bases. CDR1 is MDHEN and CDR2 is SYDVKM in the germline V gene. Trimming removed 6 bases from V and 6 bases from J, with 14 bases in between. The CDR3 is 13 amino acids. The CDR3 reads CASSVGAGNGYTF. The DNA for the CDR3 is TGTGCCAGCAGCGTTGGGGCAGGTAATGGCTACACCTTC.

As for this clonotype: A single base separates this from a much larger clone, so it may be a read error. The genes are TRBV7-4 and TRBJ2-5, with 8 bases lining up with TRBD2. The CDR3 contains 14 residues. Trimming cost V 7 bases and J 7 bases; bases outside gene matches: 11. Germline-derived CDR1 and CDR2 are SGHVT and SQSDAQ. The CDR3 region is CASKESGREVTQYF. DNA for the CDR3: TGTGCCAGCAAAGAAAGCGGGAGAGAAGTGACCCAGTACTTC.

J is TRBJ2-1 and V is TRBV7-2; the D gene is possibly TRBD1 (6 bases). V lost 5 bases, J lost 7 bases, and 12 bases lay in between. The CDR3 totals 13 residues. Germline CDR1 SGHTA, CDR2 FQGNSA. The CDR3 bases are TGTGCCAGCAGCAACCGCCAGGGGAATGAGCAGTTCTTC. It yields the protein CASSNRQGNEQFF.

Ten or more counts support this clonotype. J is TRBJ2-5 and V is TRBV7-2; D possibly corresponds to TRBD2 (7 bases). Germline-derived CDR1 and CDR2 are SGHTA and FQGNSA. This CDR3 is built from 15 residues. With 8 bases removed from V and 4 bases from J, the gap between germline ends came to 20 bases. This CDR3 reads CASQLYGGAGETQYF. The CDR3 nucleotides are TGTGCCAGCCAGCTCTATGGGGGGGCGGGAGAGACCCAGTACTTC.

The chain couples TRBV6-1 to TRBJ2-3, with D hard to call. Germline assignment: CDR1 MNHNS and CDR2 SASEGT. Trimming took off 6 bases at V and 2 bases at J, with 6 bases between the two ends. The CDR3 is 12 amino acids. The CDR3 DNA reads TGTGCCAGCAGACATACCACAGATACGCAGTATTTT. Protein product: CASRHTTDTQYF.

The chain employs TRBV29-1 and TRBJ2-1; possibly TRBD2 for D (6 bases). The CDR3 covers 9 residues. Germline CDR1 reads SQVTM; CDR2 reads ANQGSEA. V shed 3 bases and J shed 14 bases, with 8 bases lying between them. In DNA, the CDR3 is TGCAGCGTTGATCCGGGGGAGTTCTTC. This sequence encodes CSVDPGEFF.

This clonotype was found many times. The rearrangement links TRBV7-3 to TRBJ2-1, with 8 bases that match TRBD2. From germline, CDR1 is SGHTA and CDR2 FQGTGA. This CDR3 region has 16 residues. V was clipped by 5 bases and J by 2 bases; unmatched bases: 8. CDR3 amino acids: CASSRQLAGPYNEQFF. The CDR3 DNA reads TGTGCCAGCAGCCGCCAGCTAGCGGGTCCCTACAATGAGCAGTTCTTC.

This clonotype appeared a few times. The chain joins TRBV6-6 to TRBJ2-1; 13 bases line up with TRBD2. Per germline, CDR1 MNHNY and CDR2 SVGAGI (reference sequence). J was trimmed by 8 bases and V by 11 bases; bases with no gene match: 6. The CDR3 is made up of 13 amino acids. The CDR3 region has the DNA TGTGCCGCCGGGACTAGCGGGGATGATGAGCAGTTCTTC. Protein sequence: CAAGTSGDDEQFF.

The gene calls are TRBV4-1 and TRBJ2-1, with 7 positions matching TRBD2. Unmatched junction bases numbered 5, after V lost 0 bases and J lost 3 bases. The CDR3 sequence is 16 residues long. Germline loops: CDR1 MGHRA, CDR2 YSYEKL. CDR3 residues: CASSQERAGLYNEQFF. The CDR3 DNA reads as TGCGCCAGCAGCCAAGAGAGAGCGGGGCTCTACAATGAGCAGTTCTTC.

At least ten counts were recorded for this clonotype. The rearrangement joins TRBV11-3 to TRBJ2-2, with a weak D call TRBD1 (5 bases). CDR3 length: 16 amino acids. V shed 3 bases and J shed 1 base, with 12 bases lying between them. In germline, CDR1 is SGHNT, CDR2 YENEEA. The CDR3 nucleotides read TGTGCCAGCAGCTTGGGCCAGGGTGGGAACACCGGGGAGCTGTTTTTT. Translating gives CASSLGQGGNTGELFF.

This clonotype was seen a few times. The V gene is TRBV6-5, the J gene TRBJ2-1, with unresolved D. V dropped 4 bases and J dropped 6 bases, with 7 bases sitting between them. The CDR3 extends over 12 amino acids. Germline V lookup: CDR1 MNHEY, CDR2 SVGAGI. CDR3 coding DNA: TGTGCCAGCAGTTTGCCTCCCAATGAGCAGTTCTTC. It yields the protein CASSLPPNEQFF.

A few counts support this clonotype. This chain links TRBV19 with TRBJ2-1; the match to TRBD2 covers 7 bases. Germline V CDR1 and CDR2: LNHDA, SQIVND (reference sequence). CDR3 length: 18 amino acids. V lost 4 bases, J lost 0 bases, and 12 bases stayed unmatched. CDR3 bases: TGTGCCAGTAGTAGGTGGCTAGCGGTGACGAGCTCCTACAATGAGCAGTTCTTC. It specifies CASSRWLAVTSSYNEQFF.

CDR3 residues: CASSLWTSGRYTQYF. The CDR3 DNA follows: TGTGCCAGCAGTTTATGGACTAGCGGGAGATATACGCAGTATTTT. The chain couples TRBV28 to TRBJ2-3; 12 bases fit TRBD2. V was clipped by 0 bases and J by 7 bases; unmatched bases: 2. The CDR3 covers 15 residues. Germline V gives CDR1 MDHEN, CDR2 SYDVKM.

In this sample, this clonotype turned up a few times. The gene calls are TRBV12-3 or TRBV12-4 and TRBJ2-4; the match to TRBD2 covers 7 bases. This CDR3 contains 17 residues. Trimming cost V 4 bases and J 1 base; bases outside gene matches: 10. For the CDR3, the DNA is TGTGCCAGCAGTTCAACCGTGCGGGGGAGGGCCAAAAACATTCAGTACTTC. The encoded protein is CASSSTVRGRAKNIQYF.

This clonotype was observed a few times. This rearrangement joins TRBV7-3 to TRBJ2-1; perhaps TRBD2 as D (7 bases). V lost 5 bases, J lost 9 bases, and 14 bases lay in between. The CDR3 contains 13 residues. Looked up from germline, CDR1 is SGHTA and CDR2 is FQGTGA. CDR3 DNA sequence: TGTGCCAGCAGCCGAGGGGGGGCCGGTGAGCAGTTCTTC. Its translation is CASSRGGAGEQFF.

This clonotype showed up many times. V and J are TRBV12-3 or TRBV12-4 and TRBJ1-1, with D maybe TRBD1 (6 bases). The CDR3 runs 13 residues. Between the trimmed V and J ends, which lost 2 bases and 3 bases, there was a span of 7 bases. The CDR3 coding sequence is TGTGCCAGCAGTTTAAAGGGGGACACTGAAGCTTTCTTT. This sequence encodes CASSLKGDTEAFF.

The J gene is TRBJ2-1, the V gene TRBV6-5; D remains ambiguous. Germline CDR1 MNHEY, CDR2 SVGAGI. There are 12 residues in the CDR3. V lost 3 bases to trimming and J lost 8 bases, with 8 bases between them. The CDR3 loop is CASSYSWDEQFF. DNA for the CDR3: TGTGCCAGCAGTTATTCATGGGATGAGCAGTTCTTC.